What follows are 18 T cell receptor beta chains derived from one specimen sequenced in a study of identical twins. TCRdb itself ran the 5' RACE reads through MiXCR, one entry per CDR3 protein. The sample records 1.5 million or so distinct CDR3 sequences, around a third being singletons. The sample taken for sequencing was cord blood. The receptors stem from a newborn girl in good health.

The CDR3 DNA sequence: TGTGCCACCAGCAGACAGAACAGGGGAGACACCGGGGAGCTGTTTTTT. It specifies CATSRQNRGDTGELFF. This chain uses TRBV15 with TRBJ2-2; 7 nucleotides align to TRBD1. The CDR3 has 16 amino acids. The germline V gene has CDR1 LNHNV and CDR2 YYDKDF (reference sequence). Trimming cost V 2 bases and J 3 bases; bases outside gene matches: 6. Filled out from reference TRBV15 and TRBJ2-2, the complete variable domain reads DAMVIQNPRYQVTQFGKPVTLSCSQTLNHNVMYWYQQKSSQAPKLLFHYYDKDFNNEADTPDNFQSRRPNTSFCFLDIRSPGLGDTAMYLCATSRQNRGDTGELFFGEGSRLTVL.

This clonotype was recorded many times. This chain uses TRBV7-9 with TRBJ2-3; unclear D gene. V lost 2 bases, J lost 6 bases, and 18 bases lay in between. The CDR3 is made up of 16 amino acids. Germline CDR1 is SEHNR and CDR2 is FQNEAQ (reference sequence). CDR3 in amino acids: CASSLSGGERIDTQYF. The CDR3 region has the DNA TGTGCCAGCAGCTTATCGGGCGGAGAGAGAATTGATACGCAGTATTTT.

The V call is TRBV28, the J call TRBJ2-5; a possible D gene is TRBD2 (7 bases). The V end was cut by 2 bases, the J end by 3 bases, with 16 bases between. The CDR3 runs to 16 residues. Germline V lookup: CDR1 MDHEN, CDR2 SYDVKM. The CDR3 DNA follows: TGTGCCAGCAGTTTAATACGGGGGCTAGCGGAAGAGACCCAGTACTTC. Its translation: CASSLIRGLAEETQYF.

This chain connects TRBV19 to TRBJ2-2; 10 nucleotides match TRBD2. The CDR3 is made up of 15 amino acids. Per the germline V gene, CDR1 is LNHDA and CDR2 is SQIVND (reference sequence). V gave up 7 bases and J gave up 8 bases; unmatched junction bases: 10. CDR3 sequence (DNA): TGTGCCAGTACCACGCGGCCTAGCGGGAGTGGGGAGCTGTTTTTT. Translated: CASTTRPSGSGELFF.

The chain employs TRBV6-1 and TRBJ2-5; D possibly corresponds to TRBD2 (6 bases). The germline CDR1 and CDR2 sequences are MNHNS and SASEGT. This CDR3 spans 14 amino acids. V lost 2 bases to trimming and J lost 5 bases, with 12 bases between them. As DNA, the CDR3 is TGTGCCAGCAGTGAAAATGGGGGGTGGGAGACCCAGTACTTC. Amino acid sequence: CASSENGGWETQYF.

The chain joins TRBV29-1 to TRBJ2-1; 7 bases are shared with TRBD2. V lost 1 base and J lost 13; bases outside the gene matches: 16. Germline CDR1 and CDR2: SQVTM and ANQGSEA. The CDR3 spans 15 residues. Written as DNA, the CDR3 is TGCAGCGTTGAAGTGAGATCGGGAGGAAGAGAGACCCAGTTCTTC. This sequence encodes CSVEVRSGGRETQFF.

V is TRBV12-3 or TRBV12-4 and J is TRBJ2-1, with D possibly being TRBD1 or TRBD2 (5 bases each). The CDR3 consists of 18 residues. V was trimmed by 7 bases and J by 0 bases, leaving 22 bases between them. CDR3 residues: CASTPTGAGPSSYNEQFF. CDR3 nucleotide sequence: TGTGCCAGCACCCCTACCGGGGCGGGCCCAAGCTCCTACAATGAGCAGTTCTTC.

This chain connects TRBV10-1 to TRBJ2-7; 10 bases line up with TRBD2. This CDR3 spans 18 amino acids. Germline trimming cut 1 base from V and 2 bases from J; bases unmatched to any gene: 11. Germline CDR1 WNHNN, CDR2 SYGVQD (reference sequence). CDR3 in amino acids: CASSEFGASGGETYEQYF. CDR3 DNA sequence: TGCGCCAGCAGTGAGTTTGGGGCTAGCGGGGGTGAGACCTACGAGCAGTACTTC.

This clonotype was found a few times. The chain carries TRBV6-5 and TRBJ2-1; 11 bases line up with TRBD1. This CDR3 is built from 16 residues. The V gene's germline CDR1 is MNHEY and CDR2 SVGAGI. J was trimmed by 2 bases and V by 3 bases; bases with no gene match: 3. The DNA for the CDR3 is TGTGCCAGCAGTTATCTGGACAGGGGGCCCTACAATGAGCAGTTCTTC. Translating it yields CASSYLDRGPYNEQFF.

This chain links TRBV7-2 with TRBJ2-3; the D gene is possibly TRBD2 (6 bases). CDR3 length: 16 amino acids. Germline V CDR1 and CDR2: SGHTA, FQGNSA. The V and J ends lost 5 bases and 2 bases respectively, with 17 bases between them. The CDR3, as DNA: TGTGCCAGCAGCCCCCGTTGGGCGGGGTACACAGATACGCAGTATTTT. Amino acid sequence: CASSPRWAGYTDTQYF. Using reference TRBV7-2 and TRBJ2-3 for the parts outside the CDR3, the full variable domain is GAGVSQSPSNKVTEKGKDVELRCDPISGHTALYWYRQSLGQGLEFLIYFQGNSAPDKSGLPSDRFSAERTGGSVSTLTIQRTQQEDSAVYLCASSPRWAGYTDTQYFGPGTRLTVL.

The sample holds a few counts of this clonotype. The V gene is TRBV4-2, the J gene TRBJ2-4; weak D call: TRBD2 (6 bases). The J call may not be correct, given that the DNA end is closer to TRBJ2-7. Germline V gene sequence: CDR1 LGHNA, CDR2 YNFKEQ. This CDR3 has 15 residues. The CDR3 loop is CASSPEGGAHYEQYF. The CDR3 DNA follows: TGTGCCAGCAGCCCAGAGGGCGGGGCCCACTACGAGCAGTACTTC.

The V call is TRBV5-1, the J call TRBJ2-4, with D unclear. This CDR3 region has 13 residues. CDR1 is SGHRS and CDR2 is YFSETQ in the germline V gene. V shed 5 bases and J shed 7 bases, with 13 bases lying between them. The CDR3 loop reads CASSSDPDNIQYF. CDR3 in DNA: TGCGCCAGCAGTTCCGACCCGGATAACATTCAGTACTTC.

The chain has TRBV5-1 and TRBJ2-1, with D possibly TRBD2 on 5 matching bases. In germline, CDR1 is SGHRS, CDR2 YFSETQ. This CDR3 has 12 residues. The V gene lost 4 bases and the J gene lost 12 bases, with 14 bases spanning the gap. Here the CDR3 DNA reads TGCGCCAGCAGCGCGGGTGTCGAAGTGCAGTTCTTC. It encodes CASSAGVEVQFF.

The chain employs TRBV2 and TRBJ1-1; 8 bases are shared with TRBD1. With 6 bases clipped from V and 0 bases from J, the junction kept 6 bases outside the gene matches. CDR3 length equals 15 residues. Germline CDR1 SNHLY, CDR2 FYNNEI. The CDR3 DNA follows: TGTGCCAGCAGCACACAGGGGGTTCTGAACACTGAAGCTTTCTTT. Protein sequence: CASSTQGVLNTEAFF.

J is TRBJ1-2 and V is TRBV7-2, with TRBD1 as a possible D gene (6 bases). V was cut by 0 bases and J by 3 bases, with 14 bases left in between. The germline gives CDR1 SGHTA, CDR2 FQGNSA. The CDR3 sequence is 16 residues long. The CDR3 DNA sequence: TGTGCCAGCAGCTTAGCGATTGGCAGGGGAGACTATGGCTACACCTTC. Protein sequence: CASSLAIGRGDYGYTF.

This clonotype was observed a handful of times. The chain combines TRBV29-1 with TRBJ1-2; tentatively, D is TRBD1 (6 bases). The CDR3 contains 14 residues. Deletions cut 2 bases from V and 6 bases from J, with 16 bases between. CDR1 and CDR2 (germline): SQVTM, ANQGSEA. The CDR3 here is CSVEKGGSLNGYTF. CDR3 nucleotides: TGCAGCGTTGAAAAGGGGGGTAGCTTGAATGGCTACACCTTC.

Remarks on this clonotype: Its ends do not fully match the called genes, so a read error is possible. V is TRBV4-1 and J is TRBJ2-3; possibly TRBD2 for D (6 bases). The CDR3 length is 16 residues. Germline CDR1 is MGHRA and CDR2 is YSYEKL. CDR3 bases: TGCGCCAGCAGCCAAGATTCGGGACTTTTCACAGATACGCGGTATTTT. It translates to CASSQDSGLFTDTRYF.

In its sample, this clonotype was seen many times. The chain combines TRBV11-2 with TRBJ2-3, with D hard to call. CDR1 and CDR2 from the germline V gene are SGHAT and FQNNGV. V lost 3 bases and J lost 4, with 8 bases in between. The CDR3 is 13 residues long. CDR3: CASSFKTPDTQYF. The CDR3 nucleotides read TGTGCCAGCAGCTTCAAGACCCCAGATACGCAGTATTTT.